The 15 T cell receptor beta chains given below trace back to one sample, sequenced in a study of T cells in Graves' hyperthyroidism and ophthalmopathy. Amplification of TCR beta CDR3 regions used RNA as the template. The TCR CDR3 first-round RT-PCR relied on the HTBI primer set. TCRdb processed the multiplex PCR reads anew with MiXCR; each CDR3 protein has one entry. The sample holds around 600,000 distinct CDR3 sequences; 15% to 18% are singletons and the top ten take around 7.5%. Sequencing used blood. The receptor source for this set is a woman aged 25 to 39 with Graves' hyperthyroidism.

This clonotype has at least ten counts. The chain uses TRBV12-3 or TRBV12-4 and TRBJ2-7, with 9 bases matching TRBD1. J lost 3 bases, V lost 6 bases, and 9 bases had no gene match. This CDR3 has 15 residues. CDR3 region: CASRPGQGGIYEQYF. As DNA, the CDR3 is TGTGCCAGCAGGCCGGGACAGGGTGGGATCTACGAGCAGTACTTC.

This clonotype was picked up many times. This chain links TRBV5-4 with TRBJ2-7; 7 bases align to TRBD1. The CDR3 has 13 amino acids. Trimming removed 0 bases from V and 8 bases from J; junction bases left unmatched: 5. Germline V gene data show CDR1 as SGHNT and CDR2 as YYREEE (reference sequence). The CDR3 DNA reads as TGTGCCAGCAGCTTGGGGACAGGTGAGAAGCAGTACTTC. Translating gives CASSLGTGEKQYF.

This clonotype was detected many times. J is TRBJ2-1 and V is TRBV15; D not resolved. The CDR3 is 13 amino acids. Trimming pared 1 base from V and 3 bases from J, leaving 4 bases between. CDR1 LNHNV and CDR2 YYDKDF come from the germline V gene (reference sequence). The CDR3 DNA sequence: TGTGCCACCAGCAGAGGGGACTACAATGAGCAGTTCTTC. Its translation: CATSRGDYNEQFF. Drawing the rest from reference TRBV15 and TRBJ2-1, the complete variable domain is DAMVIQNPRYQVTQFGKPVTLSCSQTLNHNVMYWYQQKSSQAPKLLFHYYDKDFNNEADTPDNFQSRRPNTSFCFLDIRSPGLGDTAMYLCATSRGDYNEQFFGPGTRLTVL.

This clonotype has ten or more counts. The rearrangement links TRBV18 to TRBJ2-5; D remains ambiguous. Germline loops: CDR1 KGHSH, CDR2 LQKENI. This CDR3 is built from 13 residues. V lost 1 base and J lost 2, with 5 bases in between. The CDR3, as DNA: TGTGCCAGCTCACCACGGGGTCAAGAGACCCAGTACTTC. It translates to CASSPRGQETQYF.

This clonotype was observed many times. The genes are TRBV18 and TRBJ2-7, with 13 nucleotides matching TRBD2. Germline V lookup: CDR1 KGHSH, CDR2 LQKENI. This CDR3 has 15 amino acids. After removal of 6 bases from V and 5 bases from J, the junction contained 7 bases not matched to a gene. CDR3 DNA sequence: TGTGCCAGCTCTCCTGGACTAGCGGGAGCCCACGAGCAGTACTTC. Its protein is CASSPGLAGAHEQYF.

This clonotype has ten or more counts. The chain uses TRBV11-2 and TRBJ2-7; D remains ambiguous. CDR3 length equals 14 residues. Trimming shortened V by 1 base and J by 0 bases, and 7 bases separated the two germline ends. Germline V gene data show CDR1 as SGHAT and CDR2 as FQNNGV. The CDR3 loop is CASSLVRVSYEQYF. CDR3 in DNA: TGTGCCAGCAGCTTAGTTAGGGTCTCCTACGAGCAGTACTTC.

This clonotype was seen many times. J is TRBJ1-1 and V is TRBV30; D ambiguous. Per the germline V gene, CDR1 is GTSNPN and CDR2 is SVGIG (reference sequence). CDR3 length: 16 amino acids. V was trimmed by 3 bases and J by 3 bases, leaving 20 bases between them. CDR3 residues: CAWSPRGVQVYTEAFF. For the CDR3, the DNA is TGTGCCTGGAGCCCCCGGGGAGTTCAGGTTTACACTGAAGCTTTCTTT.

Here the CDR3 reads CASSQVWGETQYF. For the CDR3, the DNA is TGCGCCAGCAGCCAAGTGTGGGGAGAGACCCAGTACTTC. This chain uses TRBV4-1 with TRBJ2-5; the D is unclear. This CDR3 comprises 13 residues. Germline CDR1 reads MGHRA; CDR2 reads YSYEKL. V was cut by 1 base and J by 4 bases, with 7 bases left in between.

This clonotype was recorded at least ten times. The chain is built from TRBV3-1 and TRBJ1-6; D gene uncertain. Germline V gene lookup returns CDR1 LGHDT and CDR2 YNNKEL (reference sequence). V lost 2 bases, J lost 9 bases, and 8 bases lay in between. CDR3 length: 13 amino acids. The CDR3 region is CASSQQTFSPLHF. The DNA of the CDR3 is TGTGCCAGCAGCCAACAGACGTTTTCACCCCTCCACTTT.

This clonotype was recorded at least ten times. At one of its ends the junction is not consistent with the germline gene, which may arise from a read error. This chain links TRBV2 with TRBJ2-3; TRBD1 matches at 8 bases. Germline-derived CDR1 and CDR2 are SNHLY and FYNNEI. The CDR3 covers 14 residues. CDR3 region: CASRWDRSTNTQYF. The CDR3 nucleotides read TGTGCCAGCAGGTGGGACAGGAGCACAAATACGCAGTATTTT.

As regards this clonotype: This may be a read error: a much more frequent sequence differs by one nucleotide. The chain is built from TRBV2 and TRBJ1-3, with D unclear. Germline-derived CDR1 and CDR2 are SNHLY and FYNNEI. CDR3 size: 13 residues. V lost 5 bases and J lost 0, with 5 bases in between. CDR3 sequence reads: CASSQNSGNTIYF. Here the CDR3 DNA reads TGTGCCAGCAGTCAGAACTCTGGAAACACCATATATTTT.

The gene calls are TRBV28 and TRBJ1-2; D gene uncertain. Germline assignment: CDR1 MDHEN and CDR2 SYDVKM. V dropped 5 bases and J dropped 2 bases, with 15 bases sitting between them. This CDR3 contains 15 residues. CDR3 DNA: TGTGCCAGCAGTCTCCGGGCAGTGGAAAACTATGGCTACACCTTC. This encodes CASSLRAVENYGYTF.

This rearrangement joins TRBV20-1 to TRBJ2-5; 7 nucleotides match TRBD2. The length of the CDR3 is 18 residues. The V and J ends lost 0 bases and 5 bases, in that order; junction bases with no gene match: 18. The germline gives CDR1 DFQATT, CDR2 SNEGSKA (reference sequence). The DNA of the CDR3 is TGCAGTGCTAGAGAGGGGGGGAGGGCCAGGGCGGCTTGGGAGACCCAGTACTTC. Residues: CSAREGGRARAAWETQYF.

This clonotype came up many times. The CDR3: CASSVAGPTYEQYF. In DNA form, the CDR3 reads TGTGCCAGCAGTGTAGCGGGACCCACCTACGAGCAGTACTTC. This chain joins TRBV6-1 and TRBJ2-7; 8 bases fit TRBD2. Trimming cost V 4 bases and J 2 bases; bases outside gene matches: 4. CDR1 and CDR2 from the germline V gene are MNHNS and SASEGT. This CDR3 has 14 amino acids.

There are a few counts of this clonotype. CDR3 coding DNA: TGCAGTGCTAGAGATGGACAGCGGAGCTCTGGAAACACCATATATTTT. Translating it yields CSARDGQRSSGNTIYF. This chain uses TRBV20-1 with TRBJ1-3; a weak D match, TRBD1 (6 bases). CDR3 length equals 16 residues. CDR1 DFQATT and CDR2 SNEGSKA come from the germline V gene (reference sequence). V was pared by 0 bases and J by 0 bases, with 12 bases between.